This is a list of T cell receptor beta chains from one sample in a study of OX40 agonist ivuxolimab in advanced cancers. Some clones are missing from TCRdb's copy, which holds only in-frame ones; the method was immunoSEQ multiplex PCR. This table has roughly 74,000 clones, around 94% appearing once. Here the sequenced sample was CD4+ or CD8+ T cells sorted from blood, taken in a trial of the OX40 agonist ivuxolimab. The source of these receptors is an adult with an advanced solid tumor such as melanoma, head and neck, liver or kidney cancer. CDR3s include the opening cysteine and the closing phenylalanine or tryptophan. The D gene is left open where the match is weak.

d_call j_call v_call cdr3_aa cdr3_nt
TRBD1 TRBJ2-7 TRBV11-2 CASTSLHDRQGTEQYF TGTGCCAGCACGTCCCTACATGACCGACAGGGGACCGAGCAGTACTTC
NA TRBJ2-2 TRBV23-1 CASKLPGETGELFF TGCGCCAGCAAACTTCCCGGGGAGACCGGGGAGCTGTTTTTT
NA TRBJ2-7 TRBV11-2 CASSPSYEQYF TGTGCCAGCAGCCCATCCTACGAGCAGTACTTC
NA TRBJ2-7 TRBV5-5 CASSLEDRSYEQYF TGTGCCAGCAGCCTAGAGGACCGTTCCTACGAGCAGTACTTC
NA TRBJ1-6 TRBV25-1 CASNPGRYNSPLHF TGTGCCAGCAATCCGGGACGGTATAATTCACCCCTCCACTTT
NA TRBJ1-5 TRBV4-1 CASSHSSPGIDQPQHF TGCGCCAGCAGCCATTCGTCGCCAGGTATAGATCAGCCCCAGCATTTT
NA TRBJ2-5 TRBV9 CASSPGLEQETQYF TGTGCCAGCAGCCCGGGACTGGAACAAGAGACCCAGTACTTC
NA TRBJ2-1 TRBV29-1 CSVGADNSYNEQFF TGCAGCGTTGGGGCCGACAACTCCTACAATGAGCAGTTCTTC
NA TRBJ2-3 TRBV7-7 CASSPSRFTDTQYF TGTGCCAGCAGCCCCTCCAGGTTCACAGATACGCAGTATTTT
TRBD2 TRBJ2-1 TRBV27 CASSFLAGGSYNEQFF TGTGCCAGCAGTTTTTTAGCGGGGGGCTCCTACAATGAGCAGTTCTTC